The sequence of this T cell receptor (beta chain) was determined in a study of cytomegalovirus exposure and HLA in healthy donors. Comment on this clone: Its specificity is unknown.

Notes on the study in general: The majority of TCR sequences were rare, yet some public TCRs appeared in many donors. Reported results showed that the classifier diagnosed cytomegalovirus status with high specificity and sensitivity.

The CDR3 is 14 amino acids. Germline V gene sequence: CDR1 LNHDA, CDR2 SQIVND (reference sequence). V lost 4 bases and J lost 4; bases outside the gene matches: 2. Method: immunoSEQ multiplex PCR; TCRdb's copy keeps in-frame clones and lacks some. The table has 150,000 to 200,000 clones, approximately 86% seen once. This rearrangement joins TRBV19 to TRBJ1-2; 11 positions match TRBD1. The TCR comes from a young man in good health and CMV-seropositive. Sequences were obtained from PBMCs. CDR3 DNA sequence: TGTGCCAGTAGTAGGGACAGGGGGACCTATGGCTACACCTTC. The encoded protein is CASSRDRGTYGYTF.